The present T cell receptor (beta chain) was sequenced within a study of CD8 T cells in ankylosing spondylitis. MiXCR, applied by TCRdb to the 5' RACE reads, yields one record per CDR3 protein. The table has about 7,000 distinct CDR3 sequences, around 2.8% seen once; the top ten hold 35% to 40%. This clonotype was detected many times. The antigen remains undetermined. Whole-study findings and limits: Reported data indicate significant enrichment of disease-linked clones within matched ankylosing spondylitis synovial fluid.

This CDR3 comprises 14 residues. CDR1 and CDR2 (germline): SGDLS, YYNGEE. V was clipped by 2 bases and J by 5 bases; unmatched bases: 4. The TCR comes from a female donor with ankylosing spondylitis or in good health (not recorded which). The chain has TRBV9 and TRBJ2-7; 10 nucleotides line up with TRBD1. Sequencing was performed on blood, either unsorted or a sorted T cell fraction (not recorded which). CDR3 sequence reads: CASSVGTGAHEQYF. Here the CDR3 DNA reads TGTGCCAGCAGCGTTGGGACAGGGGCCCACGAGCAGTACTTC.